This passage covers 24 T cell receptor beta chains from one sample sequenced in a study of OX40 agonist ivuxolimab in advanced cancers. Clones were read by immunoSEQ multiplex PCR, and TCRdb kept only the in-frame ones, dropping some. The profile shows 77,000 or so clones, about 93% of them singletons. Source: CD4+ or CD8+ T cells sorted from blood, taken in a trial of the OX40 agonist ivuxolimab. The receptors shown here come from an adult with an advanced solid tumor such as melanoma, head and neck, liver or kidney cancer.

The genes are TRBV4-3 and TRBJ1-6; 8 bases line up with TRBD1. Germline CDR1 LGHNA, CDR2 YSLEER. The CDR3 spans 14 residues. The ends lost 4 bases at V and 14 bases at J; junction bases unmatched: 10. The CDR3: CASSPGTGVLTLHF. In nucleotides, the CDR3 is TGCGCCAGCAGCCCCGGGACAGGCGTCCTCACCCTCCACTTT.

The rearrangement joins TRBV25-1 to TRBJ2-3; no clear D. V was pared by 5 bases and J by 2 bases, with 14 bases between. The CDR3 totals 15 residues. Germline values: CDR1 MGHDK, CDR2 SYGVNS. CDR3 sequence (DNA): TGTGCCAGCAGTACCGAGGTGATTCACACAGATACGCAGTATTTT. It specifies CASSTEVIHTDTQYF.

The chain links TRBV7-3 to TRBJ1-2, with a possible D match to TRBD1 (5 bases). The CDR3 runs to 15 residues. V was pared by 5 bases and J by 1 base, with 14 bases between. The germline CDR1 and CDR2 sequences are SGHTA and FQGTGA. The CDR3 loop is CASSMGGSDNYGYTF. Here the CDR3 DNA reads TGTGCCAGCAGCATGGGGGGGAGTGATAACTATGGCTACACCTTC.

The chain has TRBV28 and TRBJ1-5; 7 nucleotides match TRBD1. This CDR3 region has 16 residues. V lost 4 bases to trimming and J lost 7 bases; unmatched junction nucleotides: 13. Germline values: CDR1 MDHEN, CDR2 SYDVKM. CDR3 protein: CASSSPGQLFSQPQHF. CDR3 sequence (DNA): TGTGCCAGCAGTTCCCCGGGACAGTTATTTTCCCAGCCCCAGCATTTT.

This clone was seen once. The chain links TRBV6-5 to TRBJ2-7; D ambiguous. Germline CDR1 and CDR2: MNHEY and SVGAGI. V lost 5 bases and J lost 2, with 10 bases in between. CDR3 size: 13 residues. This CDR3 is CASSQMFTYEQYF. The DNA of the CDR3 is TGTGCCAGCAGTCAAATGTTCACCTACGAGCAGTACTTC.

The chain's CDR3 is CASGYQVNTEAFF. The CDR3 nucleotides are TGTGCCAGCGGGTACCAGGTGAACACTGAAGCTTTCTTT. The rearrangement links TRBV6-6 to TRBJ1-1; no reliable D call. V lost 8 bases and J lost 0, with 10 bases in between. CDR3 length: 13 amino acids. Germline V lookup: CDR1 MNHNY, CDR2 SVGAGI (reference sequence).

The J gene is TRBJ1-5, the V gene TRBV27; D is possibly TRBD1 (5 bases). This CDR3 is built from 13 residues. Germline values: CDR1 MNHEY, CDR2 SMNVEV (reference sequence). Trimming took 2 bases from V and 3 from J, leaving 5 bases between them. CDR3 nucleotide sequence: TGTGCCAGCAGTTTAGGGACCAATCAGCCCCAGCATTTT. Amino acids: CASSLGTNQPQHF.

V and J are TRBV9 and TRBJ1-1; D unclear. Germline lookup yields CDR1 SGDLS and CDR2 YYNGEE. The CDR3 is 14 amino acids. V lost 0 bases to trimming and J lost 3 bases, with 9 bases between them. CDR3 bases: TGTGCCAGCAGCGTAGCCTTAGCGGACACTGAAGCTTTCTTT. It yields the protein CASSVALADTEAFF.

The rearrangement joins TRBV27 to TRBJ2-2; D may be TRBD2 (5 bases). Germline assignment: CDR1 MNHEY and CDR2 SMNVEV (reference sequence). Trimming took 3 bases from V and 6 from J, leaving 14 bases between them. This CDR3 contains 15 residues. CDR3: CASSFSGIPSGELFF. CDR3 DNA sequence: TGTGCCAGCAGTTTCTCGGGGATCCCGTCCGGGGAGCTGTTTTTT.

This chain uses TRBV14 with TRBJ2-7; D is perhaps TRBD1 (6 bases). The V gene lost 5 bases and the J gene lost 2 bases, with 16 bases spanning the gap. The CDR3 has 15 residues. Germline V CDR1 and CDR2: SGHDN, FVKESK. CDR3 sequence: CASSSTGKFTYEQYF. The DNA for the CDR3 is TGTGCCAGCAGCTCCACAGGGAAATTTACCTACGAGCAGTACTTC.

The J gene is TRBJ2-7, the V gene TRBV30, with D maybe TRBD1 (6 bases). The CDR3 consists of 14 residues. Germline V gene lookup returns CDR1 GTSNPN and CDR2 SVGIG (reference sequence). The V end lost 1 base, the J end lost 5 bases, and 15 bases lay between the germline ends. CDR3 amino acids: CAWSGAGALDEQYF. The CDR3 nucleotides read TGTGCCTGGAGTGGGGCAGGGGCCTTGGACGAGCAGTACTTC.

The gene calls are TRBV9 and TRBJ2-5; 11 bases align to TRBD1. The V gene's germline CDR1 is SGDLS and CDR2 YYNGEE. J was trimmed by 5 bases and V by 4 bases; bases with no gene match: 7. The CDR3 spans 15 residues. The CDR3 nucleotides are TGTGCCAGCAGCCCGGACAGGGGGCTAGGGGAGACCCAGTACTTC. Translating gives CASSPDRGLGETQYF.

The rearrangement uses TRBV9 and TRBJ2-7, with D unresolved. This CDR3 is built from 13 residues. Germline lookup yields CDR1 SGDLS and CDR2 YYNGEE. With 2 bases removed from V and 1 base from J, the gap between germline ends came to 7 bases. For the CDR3, the DNA is TGTGCCAGCAGCGTGAGCGAATCCTACGAGCAGTACTTC. Amino acid sequence: CASSVSESYEQYF.

This chain joins TRBV9 and TRBJ1-4, with TRBD1 matching over 10 bases. The CDR3 spans 15 residues. In germline, CDR1 is SGDLS, CDR2 YYNGEE. The V segment lost 3 bases and the J segment 8 bases; nucleotides outside the gene matches: 7. The CDR3 protein is CASSEGTGAREKLFF. Written as DNA, the CDR3 is TGTGCCAGCAGCGAGGGGACAGGGGCACGAGAAAAACTGTTTTTT.

The V call is TRBV4-2, the J call TRBJ2-1; D uncertain. The germline V and J ends were trimmed by 4 bases and 6 bases, with 10 bases remaining between them. The V gene's germline CDR1 is LGHNA and CDR2 YNFKEQ. The length of the CDR3 is 13 residues. The CDR3 loop reads CASSPPLGNEQFF. In DNA form, the CDR3 reads TGTGCCAGCAGCCCCCCTCTGGGCAATGAGCAGTTCTTC.

The CDR3 nucleotides are TGTGCCAGCAGCTTTTGGGGGTCTAGCACAGATACGCAGTATTTT. Translation: CASSFWGSSTDTQYF. The V call is TRBV5-4, the J call TRBJ2-3; D is tentatively TRBD1 or TRBD2 (5 bases each). Trimming took off 2 bases at V and 0 bases at J, with 10 bases between the two ends. The germline gives CDR1 SGHNT, CDR2 YYREEE (reference sequence). The CDR3 is 15 residues long.

V usage is TRBV10-1 and J usage is TRBJ2-3; D gene ambiguous. From germline, CDR1 is WNHNN and CDR2 SYGVQD (reference sequence). With 3 bases removed from V and 0 bases from J, the gap between germline ends came to 13 bases. This CDR3 contains 16 residues. The DNA for the CDR3 is TGCGCCAGCAGTGATTCTGACGCAGCTAGCACAGATACGCAGTATTTT. Translation: CASSDSDAASTDTQYF.

This clone appeared once. The genes are TRBV19 and TRBJ2-1; D unresolved. Trimming removed 4 bases from V and 5 bases from J, with 6 bases in between. CDR3 length equals 12 residues. CDR1 is LNHDA and CDR2 is SQIVND in the germline V gene (reference sequence). The CDR3 reads CASSKGDNEQFF. The CDR3 DNA is TGTGCCAGTAGTAAAGGAGACAATGAGCAGTTCTTC.

The chain uses TRBV6-5 and TRBJ2-7, with 9 bases lining up with TRBD1. CDR1 is MNHEY, CDR2 SVGAGI, per germline. CDR3 size: 14 residues. V lost 6 bases and J lost 3; bases outside the gene matches: 6. This CDR3 is CASSQDRGLYEQYF. The CDR3 bases are TGTGCCAGCAGCCAGGACAGGGGACTCTACGAGCAGTACTTC.

The table lists this clone with a count of one. The rearrangement links TRBV30 to TRBJ2-1; no clear D. CDR1 is GTSNPN and CDR2 is SVGIG in the germline V gene (reference sequence). The CDR3 is made up of 15 amino acids. V was shortened by 5 bases and J by 4 bases, with 18 bases between the two germline ends. CDR3 DNA sequence: TGTGCCTGGCGGGTAGGCTTCAACTCTTACAATGAGCAGTTCTTC. As protein: CAWRVGFNSYNEQFF. Full variable domain (remainder filled in from reference TRBV30 and TRBJ2-1): SQTIHQWPATLVQPVGSPLSLECTVEGTSNPNLYWYRQAAGRGLQLLFYSVGIGQISSEVPQNLSASRPQDRQFILSSKKLLLSDSGFYLCAWRVGFNSYNEQFFGPGTRLTVL.

The chain couples TRBV4-1 to TRBJ2-1; 7 nucleotides match TRBD1. This CDR3 has 16 amino acids. Germline CDR1 is MGHRA and CDR2 is YSYEKL. The V segment lost 0 bases and the J segment 4 bases; nucleotides outside the gene matches: 6. CDR3 DNA: TGCGCCAGCAGCCAAGACCCCGGGACAGAGTACAATGAGCAGTTCTTC. It encodes CASSQDPGTEYNEQFF.

V gene TRBV28 combines with J gene TRBJ1-2, with 7 bases fitting TRBD1. The length of the CDR3 is 14 residues. V gave up 4 bases and J gave up 0 bases; unmatched junction bases: 2. Germline CDR1 MDHEN, CDR2 SYDVKM. CDR3 sequence: CASSSGGTNYGYTF. The CDR3 region has the DNA TGTGCCAGCAGTTCAGGGGGAACTAACTATGGCTACACCTTC.

This chain uses TRBV9 with TRBJ1-1, with TRBD1 as a possible D gene (6 bases). Trimming took 0 bases from V and 4 from J, leaving 13 bases between them. Germline V gene data show CDR1 as SGDLS and CDR2 as YYNGEE. This CDR3 has 15 residues. CDR3 sequence: CASSVEGGLSTEAFF. CDR3 DNA sequence: TGTGCCAGCAGCGTAGAGGGGGGACTGAGCACTGAAGCTTTCTTT. The full variable domain, its missing parts supplied by reference TRBV9 and TRBJ1-1, is DSGVTQTPKHLITATGQRVTLRCSPRSGDLSVYWYQQSLDQGLQFLIQYYNGEERAKGNILERFSAQQFPDLHSELNLSSLELGDSALYFCASSVEGGLSTEAFFGQGTRLTVV.

This clone has more than one count but fewer than ten. The rearrangement uses TRBV27 and TRBJ1-1, with D perhaps matching TRBD1 (5 bases). CDR1 and CDR2 from the germline V gene are MNHEY and SMNVEV (reference sequence). The CDR3 sequence is 14 residues long. V was shortened by 0 bases and J by 3 bases, with 8 bases between the two germline ends. The CDR3 DNA reads as TGTGCCAGCAGTTTATCGGGAGGGGACACTGAAGCTTTCTTT. Protein sequence: CASSLSGGDTEAFF.